What follows are 5 T cell receptor beta chains derived from one specimen sequenced in a study of molecular identifiers for immune sequencing clone quantification. TCRdb reprocessed the PCR reads with MiXCR, giving one entry per CDR3 protein. The table lists under 600,000 distinct CDR3 sequences, about a fifth of them singletons. The specimen sequenced was naive CD8+ T cells from blood, with Jurkat cell RNA spiked in. Documented subset: FACS-sorted CD8+CD4-CCR7+CD45RA+ naive T cells. The receptors were sampled from a human donor in good health. Some libraries in this study had Jurkat cell RNA spiked in.

In this sample, this clonotype turned up many times. CDR3 region: CASSQDRTSSTDTQYF. The DNA of the CDR3 is TGCGCCAGCAGCCAAGACCGGACTAGTTCCACAGATACGCAGTATTTT. This sequence joins TRBV4-3 and TRBJ2-3; 7 bases align to TRBD2. Germline loops: CDR1 LGHNA, CDR2 YSLEER. The CDR3 runs 16 residues. J was trimmed by 2 bases and V by 0 bases; bases with no gene match: 5.

This chain connects TRBV28 to TRBJ2-7; D might be TRBD2 (5 bases). Trimming left V 4 bases short and J 7 bases short, with 23 bases between. CDR3 length: 16 residues. Germline V gives CDR1 MDHEN, CDR2 SYDVKM. In nucleotides, the CDR3 is TGTGCCAGCAGTTCCCAAAGCGAAGGGAGACATGGGGAGCAGTACTTC. Protein product: CASSSQSEGRHGEQYF.

The chain has TRBV19 and TRBJ2-3, with D perhaps TRBD2 (11 bases). Trimming took off 8 bases at V and 1 base at J, with 22 bases between the two ends. CDR3 length: 17 residues. Per germline, CDR1 LNHDA and CDR2 SQIVND (reference sequence). CDR3 region: CASDRGLAGGRTDTQYF. The CDR3 nucleotides are TGTGCCAGTGACAGGGGGCTAGCGGGGGGACGCACAGATACGCAGTATTTT.

This clonotype was recorded a few times. The V call is TRBV27, the J call TRBJ2-3; 12 nucleotides align to TRBD2. Losses at the gene ends were 3 bases for V and 4 bases for J; bases not matched to a gene: 5. The germline CDR1 and CDR2 sequences are MNHEY and SMNVEV (reference sequence). The CDR3 consists of 16 residues. The CDR3, as DNA: TGTGCCAGCAGTTTTGGACTAGCGGGGAGCGCAGATACGCAGTATTTT. Translating it yields CASSFGLAGSADTQYF.

Details on this clonotype: Since the CDR3 does not end with the conserved phenylalanine or tryptophan, this likely comes from a read error. The gene calls are TRBV12-3 or TRBV12-4 and TRBJ2-1; 7 bases fit TRBD1. The ends lost 3 bases at V and 8 bases at J; junction bases unmatched: 4. The CDR3 totals 13 residues. The CDR3: CASSLTGFDEQFL. DNA for the CDR3: TGTGCCAGCAGTTTGACAGGGTTTGATGAGCAGTTCCTC.